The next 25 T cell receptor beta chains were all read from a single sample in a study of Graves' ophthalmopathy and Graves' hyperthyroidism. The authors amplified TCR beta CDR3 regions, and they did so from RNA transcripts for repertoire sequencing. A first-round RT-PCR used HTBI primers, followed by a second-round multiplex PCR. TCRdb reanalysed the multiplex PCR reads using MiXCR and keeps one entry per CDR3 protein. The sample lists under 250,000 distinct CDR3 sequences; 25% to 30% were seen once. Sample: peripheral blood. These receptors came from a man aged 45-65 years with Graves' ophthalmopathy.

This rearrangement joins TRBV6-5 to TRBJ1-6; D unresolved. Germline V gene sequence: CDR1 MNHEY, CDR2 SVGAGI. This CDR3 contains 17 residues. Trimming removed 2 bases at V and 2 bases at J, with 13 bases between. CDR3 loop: CASSYVKRETYNSPLHF. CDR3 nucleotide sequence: TGTGCCAGCAGTTACGTAAAGAGGGAGACCTATAATTCACCCCTCCACTTT.

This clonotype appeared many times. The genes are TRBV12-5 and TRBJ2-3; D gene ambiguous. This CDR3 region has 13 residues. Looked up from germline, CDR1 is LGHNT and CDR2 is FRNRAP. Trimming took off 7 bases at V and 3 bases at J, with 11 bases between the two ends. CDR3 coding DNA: TGTGCTAGTGTCCACCCGCAGACAGATACGCAGTATTTT. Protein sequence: CASVHPQTDTQYF.

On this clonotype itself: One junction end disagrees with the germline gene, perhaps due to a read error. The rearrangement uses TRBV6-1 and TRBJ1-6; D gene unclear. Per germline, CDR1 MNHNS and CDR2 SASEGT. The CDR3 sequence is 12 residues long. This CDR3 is CASQASNSPLHF. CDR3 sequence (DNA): TGTGCCAGTCAGGCATCCAATTCGCCCCTCCACTTT.

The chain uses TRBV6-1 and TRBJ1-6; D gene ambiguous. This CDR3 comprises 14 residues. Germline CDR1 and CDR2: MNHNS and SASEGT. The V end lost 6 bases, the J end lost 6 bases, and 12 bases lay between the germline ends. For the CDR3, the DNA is TGTGCCAGCAGGCCCCCCGGAGCTAATTCACCCCTCCACTTT. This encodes CASRPPGANSPLHF.

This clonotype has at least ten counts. The DNA for the CDR3 is TGTGCCAGCTCCTGGACGGGCCCTCAAGAGACCCAGTACTTC. This encodes CASSWTGPQETQYF. This chain joins TRBV12-3 or TRBV12-4 and TRBJ2-5; D gene unclear. The CDR3 runs 14 residues. V was clipped by 8 bases and J by 2 bases, with 15 bases between them.

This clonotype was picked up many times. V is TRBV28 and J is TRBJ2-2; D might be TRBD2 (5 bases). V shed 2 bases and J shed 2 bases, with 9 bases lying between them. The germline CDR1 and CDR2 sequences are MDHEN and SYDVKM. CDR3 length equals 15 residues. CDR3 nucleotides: TGTGCCAGCAGTTTAGGACTTTTTAACACCGGGGAGCTGTTTTTT. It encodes CASSLGLFNTGELFF. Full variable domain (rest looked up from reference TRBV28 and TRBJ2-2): DVKVTQSSRYLVKRTGEKVFLECVQDMDHENMFWYRQDPGLGLRLIYFSYDVKMKEKGDIPEGYSVSREKKERFSLILESASTNQTSMYLCASSLGLFNTGELFFGEGSRLTVL.

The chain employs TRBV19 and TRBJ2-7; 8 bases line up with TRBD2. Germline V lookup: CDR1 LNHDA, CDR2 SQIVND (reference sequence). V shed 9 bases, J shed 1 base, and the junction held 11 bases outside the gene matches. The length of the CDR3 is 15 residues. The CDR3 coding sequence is TGTGCCAGCAGTCGAGCGGGAGAAGCTTCCTACGAGCAGTACTTC. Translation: CASSRAGEASYEQYF.

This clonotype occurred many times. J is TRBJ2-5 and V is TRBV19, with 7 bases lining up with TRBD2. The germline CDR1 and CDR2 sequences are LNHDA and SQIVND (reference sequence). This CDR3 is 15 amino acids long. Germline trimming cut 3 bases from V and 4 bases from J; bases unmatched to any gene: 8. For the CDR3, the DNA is TGTGCCAGTAGTATGGGGCGGGAGTTGGGAGAGACCCAGTACTTC. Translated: CASSMGRELGETQYF.

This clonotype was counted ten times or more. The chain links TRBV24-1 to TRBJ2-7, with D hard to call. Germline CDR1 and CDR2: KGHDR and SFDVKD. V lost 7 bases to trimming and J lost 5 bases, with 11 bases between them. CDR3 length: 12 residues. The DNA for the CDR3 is TGTGCCACCAGCGACACCTTTAACGAGCAGTACTTC. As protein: CATSDTFNEQYF.

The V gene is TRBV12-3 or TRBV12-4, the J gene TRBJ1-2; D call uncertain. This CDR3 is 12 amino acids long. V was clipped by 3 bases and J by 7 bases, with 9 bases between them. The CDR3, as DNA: TGTGCCAGCAGTTTCCCCGACACTGGCTACACCTTC. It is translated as CASSFPDTGYTF.

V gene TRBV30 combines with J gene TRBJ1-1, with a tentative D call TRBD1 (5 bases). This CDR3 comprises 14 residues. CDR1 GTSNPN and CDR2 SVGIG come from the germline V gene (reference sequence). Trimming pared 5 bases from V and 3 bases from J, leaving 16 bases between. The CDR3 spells CAWAPGAKDTEAFF. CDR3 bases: TGTGCCTGGGCACCCGGGGCCAAGGACACTGAAGCTTTCTTT.

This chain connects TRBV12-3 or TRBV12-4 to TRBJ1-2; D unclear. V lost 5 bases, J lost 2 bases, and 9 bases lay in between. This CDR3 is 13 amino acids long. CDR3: CASSTQENYGYTF. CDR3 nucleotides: TGTGCCAGCAGTACCCAGGAGAACTATGGCTACACCTTC.

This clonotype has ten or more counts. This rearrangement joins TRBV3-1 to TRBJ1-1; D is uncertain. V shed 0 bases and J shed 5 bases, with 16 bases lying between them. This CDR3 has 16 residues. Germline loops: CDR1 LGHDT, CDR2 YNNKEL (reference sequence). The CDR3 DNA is TGTGCCAGCAGCCAAGATTCTGCCCTACTGCTTACTGAAGCTTTCTTT. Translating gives CASSQDSALLLTEAFF.

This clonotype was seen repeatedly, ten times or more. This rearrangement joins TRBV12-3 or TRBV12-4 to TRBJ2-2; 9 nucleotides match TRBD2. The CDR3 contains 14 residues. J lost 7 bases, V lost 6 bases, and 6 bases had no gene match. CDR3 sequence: CASRPGLAFGELFF. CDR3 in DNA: TGTGCCAGCAGACCGGGACTAGCTTTCGGGGAGCTGTTTTTT.

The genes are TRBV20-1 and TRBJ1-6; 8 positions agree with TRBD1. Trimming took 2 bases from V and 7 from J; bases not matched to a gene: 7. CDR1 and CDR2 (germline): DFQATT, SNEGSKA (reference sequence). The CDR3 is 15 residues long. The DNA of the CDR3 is TGCAGTGCTAGATCCCGGGACAGGTGGAATTCACCCCTCCACTTT. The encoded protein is CSARSRDRWNSPLHF.

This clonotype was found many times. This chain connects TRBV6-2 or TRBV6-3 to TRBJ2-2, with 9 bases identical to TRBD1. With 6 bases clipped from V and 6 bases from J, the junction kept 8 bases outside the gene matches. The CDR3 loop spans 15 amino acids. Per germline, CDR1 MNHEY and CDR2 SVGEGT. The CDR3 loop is CASRLRDREAGELFF. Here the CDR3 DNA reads TGTGCCAGCAGGCTCCGGGACAGGGAGGCCGGGGAGCTGTTTTTT.

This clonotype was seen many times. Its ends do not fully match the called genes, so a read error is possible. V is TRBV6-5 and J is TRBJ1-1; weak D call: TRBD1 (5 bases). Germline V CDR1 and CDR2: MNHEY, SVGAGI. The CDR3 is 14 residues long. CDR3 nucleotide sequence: TGTGCCAGCAGTTTATCTAGGGGAAACACTGAAACTTTCTTT. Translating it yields CASSLSRGNTETFF.

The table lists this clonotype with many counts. The CDR3 region has the DNA TGTGCCAGCAGCTTAGCGCGGTCTAGCGGGGGGAACACCGGGGAGCTGTTTTTT. Amino acid sequence: CASSLARSSGGNTGELFF. V is TRBV11-1 and J is TRBJ2-2; 10 nucleotides match TRBD2. The CDR3 contains 18 residues. With V trimmed by 0 bases and J by 1 base, 5 bases remained unmatched. In germline, CDR1 is SGHAT, CDR2 FQDESV (reference sequence). Full variable domain (rest looked up from reference TRBV11-1 and TRBJ2-2): EAEVAQSPRYKITEKSQAVAFWCDPISGHATLYWYRQILGQGPELLVQFQDESVVDDSQLPKDRFSAERLKGVDSTLKIQPAELGDSAMYLCASSLARSSGGNTGELFFGEGSRLTVL.

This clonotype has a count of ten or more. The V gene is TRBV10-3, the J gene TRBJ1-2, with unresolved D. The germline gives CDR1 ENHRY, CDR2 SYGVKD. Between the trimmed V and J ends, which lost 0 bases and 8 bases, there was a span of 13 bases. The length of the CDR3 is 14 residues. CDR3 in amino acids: CAISESIDYLGYTF. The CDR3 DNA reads TGTGCCATCAGTGAGTCTATCGATTACCTGGGCTACACCTTC.

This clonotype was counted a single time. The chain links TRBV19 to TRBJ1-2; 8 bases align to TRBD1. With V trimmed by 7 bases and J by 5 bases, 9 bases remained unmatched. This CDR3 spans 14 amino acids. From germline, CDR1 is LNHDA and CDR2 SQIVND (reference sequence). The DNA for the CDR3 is TGTGCCAGTACTCTAGGGACAGGTCGGTATGGCTACACCTTC. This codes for CASTLGTGRYGYTF.

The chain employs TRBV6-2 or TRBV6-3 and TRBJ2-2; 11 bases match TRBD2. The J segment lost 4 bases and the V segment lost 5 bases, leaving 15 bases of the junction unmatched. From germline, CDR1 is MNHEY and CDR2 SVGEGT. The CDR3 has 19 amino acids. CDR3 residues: CASSTRPTSGMGGTGELFF. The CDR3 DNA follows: TGTGCCAGCAGTACAAGACCGACTAGCGGGATGGGTGGCACCGGGGAGCTGTTTTTT.

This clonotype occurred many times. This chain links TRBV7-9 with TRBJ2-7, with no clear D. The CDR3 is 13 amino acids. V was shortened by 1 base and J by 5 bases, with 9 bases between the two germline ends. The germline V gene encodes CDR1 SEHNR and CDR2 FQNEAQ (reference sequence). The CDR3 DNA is TGTGCCAGCAGCTTAGAGGTCCGCGACGAGCAGTACTTC. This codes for CASSLEVRDEQYF.

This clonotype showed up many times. The CDR3 coding sequence is TGTGCCAGCAGTACGAGTGGGAGGATAAGCACAGATACGCAGTATTTT. Amino acid sequence: CASSTSGRISTDTQYF. The chain recombines TRBV12-3 or TRBV12-4 with TRBJ2-3, with a tentative D call TRBD2 (6 bases). This CDR3 contains 16 residues. Trimming removed 5 bases from V and 0 bases from J, with 15 bases in between.

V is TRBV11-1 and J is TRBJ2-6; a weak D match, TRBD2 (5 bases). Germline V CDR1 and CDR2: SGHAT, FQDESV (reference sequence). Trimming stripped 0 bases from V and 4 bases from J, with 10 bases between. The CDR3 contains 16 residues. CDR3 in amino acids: CASSLATGSGANVLTF. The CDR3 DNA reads TGTGCCAGCAGCTTAGCGACGGGATCCGGGGCCAACGTCCTGACTTTC.

CDR3 bases: TGTGCCAGCTCACCATGGACTAGCGGGGCGAACACCGGGGAGCTGTTTTTT. It encodes CASSPWTSGANTGELFF. J is TRBJ2-2 and V is TRBV18, with 12 nucleotides matching TRBD2. CDR1 is KGHSH and CDR2 is LQKENI in the germline V gene. The length of the CDR3 is 17 residues. The ends lost 2 bases at V and 0 bases at J; junction bases unmatched: 1.